Below, 4 T cell receptor beta chains from the same sample are listed, as sequenced in a study of T cells expressing NK-cell markers. TCRdb reanalyzed the 5' RACE reads and collapses them to one entry per CDR3 protein, without DNA. In all, the sample yields over 200,000 distinct CDR3 sequences. Sequencing used blood T cells: a sorted CD56 or NKG2C T cell subset, CD4+ or CD8+ T cells, or bulk PBMC T cells (not recorded which). These TCRs come from a man younger than 30 in good health.

Here the CDR3 reads CSATHAGQGAGELFF. This chain connects TRBV20-1 to TRBJ2-2; there is no DNA to check the TCRdb D call of TRBD1. Germline CDR1 DFQATT, CDR2 SNEGSKA (reference sequence). The CDR3 covers 15 residues.

The gene calls are TRBV12-3 or TRBV12-4 and TRBJ1-1. The CDR3 extends over 15 amino acids. This chain's CDR3 is CASSLADGMNTEAFF.

Here the CDR3 reads CASGYSGVSGANVLTF. The chain recombines TRBV7-6 with TRBJ2-6; absent DNA, TCRdb's TRBD1 call cannot be checked. Germline V gene data show CDR1 as SGHVS and CDR2 as FNYEAQ. The CDR3 consists of 16 residues.

The V call is TRBV3-1, the J call TRBJ1-1; the TCRdb D gene call, TRBD1, has no DNA to confirm it. Germline CDR1 is LGHDT and CDR2 is YNNKEL (reference sequence). The CDR3 contains 16 residues. The CDR3 here is CASSPAVGATNTEAFF.